This record concerns one TCR beta chain sequence. Expressed TCRB transcripts were sequenced because the isolated RNA had all been reverse transcribed beforehand. Some clones are missing from TCRdb's copy, which holds only in-frame ones; the method was immunoSEQ multiplex PCR. Found here are about 220,000 clones, approximately 10% of them singletons; the top ten hold approximately 1.4%. The data originate from a study of beta chain features in type 1 diabetes. This CDR3 has 16 amino acids. In germline, CDR1 is MNHEY, CDR2 SMNVEV (reference sequence). The germline V and J ends were trimmed by 3 bases and 1 base, with 16 bases remaining between them.

The sample taken for sequencing was central memory CD4+ T cells from blood. The TCR sequence derives from a man aged 18 to 30 in good health. The chain couples TRBV27 to TRBJ2-7, with D maybe TRBD2 (6 bases). The CDR3: CASSFVGTSSSYEQYF. CDR3 bases: TGTGCCAGCAGTTTCGTCGGGACTTCCTCTTCCTACGAGCAGTACTTC.